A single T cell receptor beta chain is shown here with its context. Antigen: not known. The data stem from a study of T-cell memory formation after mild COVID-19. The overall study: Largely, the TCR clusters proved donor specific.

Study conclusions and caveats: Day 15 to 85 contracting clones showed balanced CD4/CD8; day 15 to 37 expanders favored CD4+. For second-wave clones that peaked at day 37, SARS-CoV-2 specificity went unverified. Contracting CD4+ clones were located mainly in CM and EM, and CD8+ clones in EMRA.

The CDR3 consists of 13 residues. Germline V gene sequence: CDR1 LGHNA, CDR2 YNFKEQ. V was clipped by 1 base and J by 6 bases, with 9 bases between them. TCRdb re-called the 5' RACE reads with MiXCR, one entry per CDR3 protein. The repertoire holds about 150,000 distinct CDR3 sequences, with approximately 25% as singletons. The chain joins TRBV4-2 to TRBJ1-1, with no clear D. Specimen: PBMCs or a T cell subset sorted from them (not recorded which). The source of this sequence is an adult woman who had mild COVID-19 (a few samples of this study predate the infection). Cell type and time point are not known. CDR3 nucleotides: TGTGCCAGCAGCCAAGGCCTCGGAGCTGAAGCTTTCTTT. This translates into CASSQGLGAEAFF.